Presented here are 9 T cell receptor beta chains from one specimen sequenced in a study of blood T cell repertoires in COVID-19. The protocol was immunoSEQ multiplex PCR, while the TCRdb copy is restricted to in-frame clones and leaves out a portion. In the table there are 140,000 or so clones, around 72% of which are singletons. The sequencing input was peripheral blood. The source is a woman in her sixties with acute or convalescent COVID-19.

The chain is built from TRBV28 and TRBJ1-4, with D tentatively TRBD1 (6 bases). Germline CDR1 is MDHEN and CDR2 is SYDVKM. The V end was cut by 4 bases, the J end by 0 bases, with 12 bases between. This CDR3 is built from 16 residues. CDR3 region: CASSYWDIATNEKLFF. The CDR3 coding sequence is TGTGCCAGCAGTTATTGGGACATTGCAACTAATGAAAAACTGTTTTTT.

The V gene is TRBV4-1, the J gene TRBJ2-3; 7 positions match TRBD2. J lost 7 bases, V lost 0 bases, and 7 bases had no gene match. CDR3 length: 15 amino acids. The germline gives CDR1 MGHRA, CDR2 YSYEKL. CDR3 DNA: TGCGCCAGCAGCCAAGAGGGGGACGGGAGGTATACGCAGTATTTT. Protein sequence: CASSQEGDGRYTQYF.

V is TRBV15 and J is TRBJ1-2; 8 nucleotides match TRBD1. This CDR3 is 16 amino acids long. Germline trimming cut 0 bases from V and 4 bases from J; bases unmatched to any gene: 7. Germline CDR1 LNHNV, CDR2 YYDKDF (reference sequence). CDR3 nucleotides: TGTGCCACCAGCAGAGATCGGGCAGGGGGCATCTATGGCTACACCTTC. Its translation: CATSRDRAGGIYGYTF.

The gene calls are TRBV10-3 and TRBJ2-2, with 10 bases that match TRBD2. Germline V gene data show CDR1 as ENHRY and CDR2 as SYGVKD. V gave up 6 bases and J gave up 7 bases; unmatched junction bases: 14. CDR3 size: 17 residues. The CDR3 loop reads CAIRRERAGGFGGELFF. The CDR3 nucleotides are TGTGCCATCAGGAGGGAAAGAGCGGGAGGGTTCGGCGGGGAGCTGTTTTTT.

The genes are TRBV9 and TRBJ2-3; 9 bases map to TRBD2. J lost 2 bases, V lost 1 base, and 5 bases had no gene match. This CDR3 spans 16 amino acids. Germline loops: CDR1 SGDLS, CDR2 YYNGEE. CDR3 protein: CASSVRAGGLTDTQYF. The CDR3, as DNA: TGTGCCAGCAGCGTAAGGGCGGGAGGGCTCACAGATACGCAGTATTTT.

This clone was picked up one time. The gene calls are TRBV3-1 (or the pseudogene TRBV3-2) and TRBJ2-2, with TRBD1 matching 10 bases. Germline CDR1 reads LGHDT; CDR2 reads YNNKEL (reference sequence). With 5 bases clipped from V and 5 bases from J, the junction kept 17 bases outside the gene matches. CDR3 length: 19 amino acids. In DNA, the CDR3 is TGTGCCAGCAGCAAGGGACAGGGGAGTTCGAGGAGAGGGACCGGGGAGCTGTTTTTT. Its translation: CASSKGQGSSRRGTGELFF.

As to this clone: At the DNA level, this CDR3 is encoded by other sequences in the same sample as well. The rearrangement links TRBV28 to TRBJ1-5; no reliable D call. Germline CDR1 MDHEN, CDR2 SYDVKM. Trimming pared 4 bases from V and 5 bases from J, leaving 6 bases between. The CDR3 length is 12 residues. The CDR3, as DNA: TGTGCCAGCAGTTCGGGGTATCAGCCCCAGCATTTT. Amino acids: CASSSGYQPQHF.

This clone appeared a few times. V usage is TRBV5-1 and J usage is TRBJ1-6, with 7 bases that match TRBD1. The CDR3 length is 14 residues. In germline, CDR1 is SGHRS, CDR2 YFSETQ. Trimming removed 3 bases from V and 8 bases from J; junction bases left unmatched: 5. CDR3 loop: CASSSRQGDSPLHF. As DNA, the CDR3 is TGCGCCAGCAGCTCCCGACAGGGAGATTCACCCCTCCACTTT.

Only a few counts were recorded for this clone. The V call is TRBV9, the J call TRBJ1-1, with D hard to call. The germline CDR1 and CDR2 sequences are SGDLS and YYNGEE. This CDR3 region has 14 residues. With 2 bases removed from V and 1 base from J, the gap between germline ends came to 9 bases. The CDR3 loop is CASSVGLSNTEAFF. CDR3 nucleotide sequence: TGTGCCAGCAGCGTCGGTTTGTCGAACACTGAAGCTTTCTTT.